One sample yielded the 3 T cell receptor beta chains listed below, sequenced in a study of tumor-infiltrating lymphocytes in primary liver carcinoma. For blood RNA, unsorted whole blood served as the source, and germline DNA was extracted too. Priming with a constant-region primer yielded TCR beta cDNA from 400 to 550 ng total RNA. ARM-PCR was slightly modified, and three nested multiplex PCR rounds with it gave rise to the TCR beta libraries. Rounds one and two of PCR, each of 10 to 11 cycles, were primed with TRBV1-TRBV30 forward primers and a C-beta reverse primer. TCRdb re-analysed the multiplex PCR reads in MiXCR, keeping a single row per CDR3 protein. The sample yields about 310,000 distinct CDR3 sequences, approximately 54% seen once. Sequenced material: peripheral blood. The receptors come from a woman aged 25 to 39 with primary liver carcinoma and hepatitis B virus infection.

This clonotype occurred a few times. V and J are TRBV12-3 or TRBV12-4 and TRBJ2-3; the match to TRBD2 covers 7 bases. The length of the CDR3 is 15 residues. V shed 8 bases, J shed 3 bases, and the junction held 11 bases outside the gene matches. The CDR3 here is CASRMVLANTDTQYF. In DNA, the CDR3 is TGTGCCAGCCGCATGGTACTAGCGAATACAGATACGCAGTATTTT.

On this clonotype itself: The CDR3 does not end in the conserved phenylalanine or tryptophan, so this is likely a read error. V usage is TRBV28 and J usage is TRBJ2-1; 7 bases fit TRBD1. CDR3 size: 16 residues. Germline assignment: CDR1 MDHEN and CDR2 SYDVKM. V trimming: 5 bases; J trimming: 0 bases; junction bases outside the gene matches: 7. In DNA form, the CDR3 reads TGTGCCAGCAGTGTTAGACAGGGTTACTCCTACAATGAGCAGTTCTCC. Amino acid sequence: CASSVRQGYSYNEQFS.

The chain links TRBV28 to TRBJ2-7; D remains unclear. V dropped 5 bases and J dropped 4 bases, with 12 bases sitting between them. The CDR3 sequence is 13 residues long. Germline V gene sequence: CDR1 MDHEN, CDR2 SYDVKM. As DNA, the CDR3 is TGTGCCAGCAGTATCTTGACGGATTACGAGCAGTACTTC. Amino acid sequence: CASSILTDYEQYF.